What follows are 9 T cell receptor beta chains derived from one specimen sequenced in a study of cytomegalovirus exposure and HLA in healthy donors. 13 Jbeta primers and 60 Vbeta primers were used for the PCR. Using immunoSEQ multiplex PCR, the repertoire was profiled, and TCRdb retains in-frame clones only, with some absent. Of around 150,000 clones in the sample, around 9% were seen once. Sequenced sample: PBMCs. The receptors come from a woman in her thirties or forties in good health and CMV-seropositive.

V usage is TRBV12-5 and J usage is TRBJ1-1; TRBD1 matches 7 bases. The germline gives CDR1 LGHNT, CDR2 FRNRAP. V lost 6 bases, J lost 4 bases, and 8 bases stayed unmatched. The length of the CDR3 is 14 residues. CDR3 residues: CASGLGQAGTEAFF. In nucleotides, the CDR3 is TGTGCTAGTGGCCTCGGACAGGCAGGCACTGAAGCTTTCTTT. Full variable domain (remainder filled in from reference TRBV12-5 and TRBJ1-1): DARVTQTPRHKVTEMGQEVTMRCQPILGHNTVFWYRQTMMQGLELLAYFRNRAPLDDSGMPKDRFSAEMPDATLATLKIQPSEPRDSAVYFCASGLGQAGTEAFFGQGTRLTVV.

This CDR3 reads CASSPPGGDQPQHF. CDR3 nucleotide sequence: TGTGCCAGCTCACCCCCGGGGGGGGATCAGCCCCAGCATTTT. The chain joins TRBV18 to TRBJ1-5; tentative D call: TRBD1 (5 bases). Trimming removed 3 bases from V and 5 bases from J, with 11 bases in between. Germline CDR1 is KGHSH and CDR2 is LQKENI. The CDR3 has 14 amino acids.

This sequence joins TRBV29-1 and TRBJ1-2, with 9 bases fitting TRBD1. CDR1 is SQVTM and CDR2 is ANQGSEA in the germline V gene. The junction had 4 bases not matched to a gene; V was cut back by 4 bases and J by 4 bases. The length of the CDR3 is 13 residues. Here the CDR3 reads CSVGTGGIYGYTF. CDR3 DNA sequence: TGCAGCGTTGGTACAGGGGGCATCTATGGCTACACCTTC.

In its sample, this clone was seen a few times. CDR3 in amino acids: CASREGPSSSYEQYF. The CDR3, as DNA: TGTGCCAGCAGGGAGGGACCGTCGAGCTCCTACGAGCAGTACTTC. V is TRBV6-1 and J is TRBJ2-7, with a tentative D call TRBD2 (6 bases). The length of the CDR3 is 15 residues. Germline lookup yields CDR1 MNHNS and CDR2 SASEGT. V was cut by 6 bases and J by 0 bases, with 15 bases left in between.

The gene calls are TRBV11-3 and TRBJ1-1; 7 bases fit TRBD1. The CDR3 runs 15 residues. Germline V gene sequence: CDR1 SGHNT, CDR2 YENEEA. V shed 5 bases, J shed 8 bases, and the junction held 14 bases outside the gene matches. In nucleotides, the CDR3 is TGTGCCAGCAGCCTACTCGACAGGGCAAATCGAGAAGCTTTCTTT. Translating it yields CASSLLDRANREAFF.

In this sample, this clone turned up a few times. The rearrangement uses TRBV12-5 and TRBJ2-2; no clear D gene. The V and J ends lost 2 bases and 6 bases respectively, with 16 bases between them. This CDR3 is 16 amino acids long. The germline V gene encodes CDR1 LGHNT and CDR2 FRNRAP. CDR3 residues: CASGLIIGLKAGELFF. CDR3 DNA: TGTGCTAGTGGTTTGATTATCGGTCTGAAAGCCGGGGAGCTGTTTTTT.

The rearrangement links TRBV14 to TRBJ1-3; 7 bases line up with TRBD1. CDR1 and CDR2 (germline): SGHDN, FVKESK. The CDR3 runs to 15 residues. V lost 3 bases to trimming and J lost 2 bases; unmatched junction nucleotides: 4. CDR3 DNA sequence: TGTGCCAGCAGCCATCGTACAGGGGCTGGAAACACCATATATTTT. Translated, it gives CASSHRTGAGNTIYF. Using reference TRBV14 and TRBJ1-3 for the parts outside the CDR3, the full variable domain is EAGVTQFPSHSVIEKGQTVTLRCDPISGHDNLYWYRRVMGKEIKFLLHFVKESKQDESGMPNNRFLAERTGGTYSTLKVQPAELEDSGVYFCASSHRTGAGNTIYFGEGSWLTVV.

The V gene is TRBV9, the J gene TRBJ2-6; D call uncertain. Trimming took 0 bases from V and 0 from J, leaving 10 bases between them. The CDR3 extends over 17 amino acids. CDR1 and CDR2 from the germline V gene are SGDLS and YYNGEE. In DNA form, the CDR3 reads TGTGCCAGCAGCGTAGCGTCTAGGTCCTCTGGGGCCAACGTCCTGACTTTC. Translation gives CASSVASRSSGANVLTF.

This clone was observed a few times. This rearrangement joins TRBV25-1 to TRBJ2-1; TRBD1 matches at 8 bases. The CDR3 extends over 14 amino acids. From germline, CDR1 is MGHDK and CDR2 SYGVNS. The ends lost 2 bases at V and 6 bases at J; junction bases unmatched: 3. The CDR3 reads CASSERQGSNEQFF. The CDR3 region has the DNA TGTGCCAGCAGTGAACGACAGGGGAGCAATGAGCAGTTCTTC.